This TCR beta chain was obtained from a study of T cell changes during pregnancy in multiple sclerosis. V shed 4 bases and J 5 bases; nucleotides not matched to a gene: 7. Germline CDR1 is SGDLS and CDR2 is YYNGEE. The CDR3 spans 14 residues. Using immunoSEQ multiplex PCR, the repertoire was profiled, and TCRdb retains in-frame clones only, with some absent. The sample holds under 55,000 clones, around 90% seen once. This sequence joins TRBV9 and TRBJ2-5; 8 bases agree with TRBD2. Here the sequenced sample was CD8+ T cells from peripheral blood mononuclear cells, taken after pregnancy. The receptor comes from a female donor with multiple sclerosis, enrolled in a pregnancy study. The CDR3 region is CASSPGGGVETQYF. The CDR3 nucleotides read TGTGCCAGCAGCCCCGGGGGGGGCGTCGAGACCCAGTACTTC. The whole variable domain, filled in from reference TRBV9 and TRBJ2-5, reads DSGVTQTPKHLITATGQRVTLRCSPRSGDLSVYWYQQSLDQGLQFLIQYYNGEERAKGNILERFSAQQFPDLHSELNLSSLELGDSALYFCASSPGGGVETQYFGPGTRLLVL.